This passage covers 29 T cell receptor beta chains from one sample sequenced in a study of T cells in localized non-small cell lung cancer. Only in-frame clones appear in the TCRdb table, and some are missing; sequencing was by immunoSEQ multiplex PCR. This table has roughly 38,000 clones, about nine tenths appearing once. The sample here was peripheral blood, taken before any cancer treatment. Receptor source: a female donor of 60 years or more with stage I squamous cell lung carcinoma.

The chain joins TRBV5-4 to TRBJ2-4; 10 bases map to TRBD1. The CDR3 extends over 12 amino acids. Germline CDR1 is SGHNT and CDR2 is YYREEE (reference sequence). V shed 5 bases and J 11 bases; nucleotides not matched to a gene: 4. The DNA for the CDR3 is TGTGCCAGCAGTTCCGGGACAGGGGTTCAGTACTTC. Its protein product is CASSSGTGVQYF.

This chain connects TRBV5-1 to TRBJ1-4, with 8 nucleotides matching TRBD1. Trimming removed 6 bases from V and 7 bases from J; junction bases left unmatched: 11. The germline V gene encodes CDR1 SGHRS and CDR2 YFSETQ. The CDR3 loop spans 15 amino acids. The CDR3 DNA follows: TGCGCCAGCACCCCACAGGGGGGATTAGGTGAAAAACTGTTTTTT. This codes for CASTPQGGLGEKLFF. The whole variable domain, filled in from reference TRBV5-1 and TRBJ1-4, reads KAGVTQTPRYLIKTRGQQVTLSCSPISGHRSVSWYQQTPGQGLQFLFEYFSETQRNKGNFPGRFSGRQFSNSRSEMNVSTLELGDSALYLCASTPQGGLGEKLFFGSGTQLSVL.

The count of this clone is one. This chain uses TRBV9 with TRBJ2-5; possible D gene TRBD1, 5 bases. Germline V CDR1 and CDR2: SGDLS, YYNGEE. The CDR3 runs to 14 residues. V was cut by 4 bases and J by 1 base, with 11 bases left in between. In DNA, the CDR3 is TGTGCCAGCAGCCCTAGGGGCCTCCAAGAGACCCAGTACTTC. It codes for CASSPRGLQETQYF. The complete variable domain, with remaining parts taken from reference TRBV9 and TRBJ2-5, reads DSGVTQTPKHLITATGQRVTLRCSPRSGDLSVYWYQQSLDQGLQFLIQYYNGEERAKGNILERFSAQQFPDLHSELNLSSLELGDSALYFCASSPRGLQETQYFGPGTRLLVL.

This chain joins TRBV29-1 and TRBJ1-2, with 10 nucleotides matching TRBD1. V shed 0 bases, J shed 4 bases, and the junction held 11 bases outside the gene matches. CDR1 and CDR2 (germline): SQVTM, ANQGSEA. The CDR3 is made up of 17 amino acids. CDR3 bases: TGCAGCGTTGAAGAAAGACAGGGGGCTCTAGTTACCTATGGCTACACCTTC. Protein product: CSVEERQGALVTYGYTF.

The rearrangement links TRBV9 to TRBJ2-2; the D gene is possibly TRBD2 (7 bases). The germline V gene has CDR1 SGDLS and CDR2 YYNGEE. V lost 6 bases, J lost 0 bases, and 15 bases lay in between. There are 16 residues in the CDR3. DNA of the CDR3: TGTGCCAGCACCCGAGGGGGAGGGCCGAACACCGGGGAGCTGTTTTTT. As protein: CASTRGGGPNTGELFF.

V is TRBV28 and J is TRBJ2-7; perhaps TRBD2 as D (6 bases). V was trimmed by 7 bases and J by 4 bases, leaving 14 bases between them. The length of the CDR3 is 13 residues. Germline CDR1 reads MDHEN; CDR2 reads SYDVKM. CDR3: CASIPGGRYEQYF. The CDR3 DNA follows: TGTGCCAGCATCCCTGGTGGGAGGTACGAGCAGTACTTC.

The chain is built from TRBV5-1 and TRBJ2-1; D might be TRBD1 (7 bases). Germline CDR1 reads SGHRS; CDR2 reads YFSETQ. CDR3 length: 15 residues. The germline V and J ends were trimmed by 4 bases and 3 bases, with 14 bases remaining between them. The CDR3 DNA follows: TGCGCCAGCAGCCAGGGGGACTCCTACTACAATGAGCAGTTCTTC. Its protein is CASSQGDSYYNEQFF.

The chain joins TRBV5-5 to TRBJ2-1; a weak D match, TRBD2 (6 bases). Trimming took 4 bases from V and 7 from J, leaving 15 bases between them. Germline assignment: CDR1 SGHKS and CDR2 YYEKEE (reference sequence). This CDR3 comprises 14 residues. The CDR3 DNA follows: TGTGCCAGCAGCCCACTTAGCGGTAGTAATGAGCAGTTCTTC. This translates into CASSPLSGSNEQFF.

In its sample, this clone was seen once. An end of the junction differs from the germline gene, which may be a read error. This specimen includes other DNA sequences encoding the same CDR3. This rearrangement joins TRBV27 to TRBJ1-2, with 9 bases that match TRBD1. CDR3 size: 15 residues. Germline values: CDR1 MNHEY, CDR2 SMNVEV (reference sequence). This CDR3 reads CASSPSTGGSYGYTF. The CDR3 DNA sequence: TGCGCCAGCAGTCCCTCGACAGGGGGGAGCTATGGCTACACCTTC.

CDR3 protein: CASSLQKHKWETQYF. The CDR3, as DNA: TGTGCCAGCAGCTTACAGAAGCACAAGTGGGAGACCCAGTACTTC. The V call is TRBV11-2, the J call TRBJ2-5; D is uncertain. The germline CDR1 and CDR2 sequences are SGHAT and FQNNGV. The V end was cut by 2 bases, the J end by 5 bases, with 15 bases between. The CDR3 consists of 15 residues.

The rearrangement joins TRBV9 to TRBJ1-6; D gene unclear. CDR1 and CDR2 from the germline V gene are SGDLS and YYNGEE. V lost 0 bases, J lost 5 bases, and 6 bases lay in between. The CDR3 consists of 14 residues. Here the CDR3 reads CASSVALNNSPLHF. Written as DNA, the CDR3 is TGTGCCAGCAGCGTAGCCCTTAATAATTCACCCCTCCACTTT. Together with reference TRBV9 and TRBJ1-6, the CDR3 gives the full variable domain: DSGVTQTPKHLITATGQRVTLRCSPRSGDLSVYWYQQSLDQGLQFLIQYYNGEERAKGNILERFSAQQFPDLHSELNLSSLELGDSALYFCASSVALNNSPLHFGNGTRLTVT.

This clone was seen a single time. The CDR3 sequence: CASGSTSGRDEQFF. In DNA, the CDR3 is TGTGCCAGCGGCTCCACTAGCGGGAGAGATGAGCAGTTCTTC. The V and J genes are TRBV27 and TRBJ2-1, with TRBD2 identical over 11 bases. Germline trimming cut 8 bases from V and 8 bases from J; bases unmatched to any gene: 8. The germline gives CDR1 MNHEY, CDR2 SMNVEV (reference sequence). The CDR3 has 14 residues.

This sequence joins TRBV18 and TRBJ1-1; D is undetermined. Germline lookup yields CDR1 KGHSH and CDR2 LQKENI. The CDR3 is made up of 12 amino acids. Trimming shortened V by 4 bases and J by 7 bases, and 10 bases separated the two germline ends. The CDR3 coding sequence is TGTGCCAGCTCACAAGCCGGGAGTGAAGCTTTCTTT. Translation: CASSQAGSEAFF.

V gene TRBV5-6 combines with J gene TRBJ1-3; tentative D call: TRBD1 (5 bases). V gave up 4 bases and J gave up 2 bases, with 7 bases separating them. Germline loops: CDR1 SGHDT, CDR2 YYEEEE. The CDR3 consists of 13 residues. Here the CDR3 DNA reads TGTGCCAGCAGCGTAGGGGCTGGAAACACCATATATTTT. It specifies CASSVGAGNTIYF. Full variable domain (remainder filled in from reference TRBV5-6 and TRBJ1-3): DAGVTQSPTHLIKTRGQQVTLRCSPKSGHDTVSWYQQALGQGPQFIFQYYEEEERQRGNFPDRFSGHQFPNYSSELNVNALLLGDSALYLCASSVGAGNTIYFGEGSWLTVV.

This clone was recorded once. The chain recombines TRBV19 with TRBJ2-3; 9 positions agree with TRBD2. CDR3 length equals 14 residues. Trimming removed 5 bases from V and 3 bases from J; junction bases left unmatched: 3. The germline CDR1 and CDR2 sequences are LNHDA and SQIVND (reference sequence). The CDR3 coding sequence is TGTGCCAGTAGTGAGGGACTAGCTACAGATACGCAGTATTTT. Translation gives CASSEGLATDTQYF.

The gene calls are TRBV2 and TRBJ1-3; no clear D gene. Germline assignment: CDR1 SNHLY and CDR2 FYNNEI. The V end lost 3 bases, the J end lost 4 bases, and 4 bases lay between the germline ends. This CDR3 is 12 amino acids long. CDR3 sequence reads: CASSEGGNTIYF. The CDR3 nucleotides read TGTGCCAGCAGTGAGGGAGGAAACACCATATATTTT.

This clone was seen only once. The CDR3 protein is CAWALRGYEQYF. The CDR3, as DNA: TGTGCCTGGGCTCTTAGGGGCTACGAGCAGTACTTC. V is TRBV30 and J is TRBJ2-7, with D maybe TRBD1 (5 bases). V shed 5 bases and J shed 3 bases, with 11 bases lying between them. This CDR3 has 12 residues. Germline CDR1 and CDR2: GTSNPN and SVGIG (reference sequence).

This clone was seen once. The J gene is TRBJ2-1, the V gene TRBV7-2, with 7 bases identical to TRBD2. CDR1 and CDR2 from the germline V gene are SGHTA and FQGNSA. With 5 bases clipped from V and 0 bases from J, the junction kept 7 bases outside the gene matches. This CDR3 has 16 amino acids. CDR3 DNA: TGTGCCAGCAGCCCCTATAGCGGGTTCTCCTACAATGAGCAGTTCTTC. Its protein is CASSPYSGFSYNEQFF.

The chain has TRBV6-5 and TRBJ2-1, with D maybe TRBD2 (5 bases). The CDR3 is made up of 16 amino acids. Germline V CDR1 and CDR2: MNHEY, SVGAGI. Trimming cost V 4 bases and J 7 bases, with 20 bases left between them. The chain's CDR3 is CASSFDSVGSGNEQFF. The DNA for the CDR3 is TGTGCCAGCAGTTTTGATTCGGTGGGGAGTGGTAATGAGCAGTTCTTC.

CDR3 sequence: CASSSTGMAEQYF. In DNA, the CDR3 is TGTGCCAGCAGCTCCACAGGGATGGCCGAGCAGTACTTC. This chain uses TRBV5-4 with TRBJ2-7; D might be TRBD1 (6 bases). CDR3 length equals 13 residues. Trimming pared 3 bases from V and 6 bases from J, leaving 13 bases between. The V gene's germline CDR1 is SGHNT and CDR2 YYREEE (reference sequence).

The V gene is TRBV6-5, the J gene TRBJ2-5, with D maybe TRBD1 (5 bases). V lost 7 bases, J lost 2 bases, and 11 bases lay in between. The CDR3 has 13 residues. Germline V gene sequence: CDR1 MNHEY, CDR2 SVGAGI. The CDR3 DNA reads as TGTGCCAGCAAGGGGATTAAACAAGAGACCCAGTACTTC. Translating it yields CASKGIKQETQYF.

This clone was seen only once. J is TRBJ2-2 and V is TRBV9, with a weak D call TRBD1 (5 bases). CDR3 size: 15 residues. Between the trimmed V and J ends, which lost 3 bases and 3 bases, there was a span of 12 bases. In germline, CDR1 is SGDLS, CDR2 YYNGEE. This CDR3 is CASSEGNRDTGELFF. In DNA, the CDR3 is TGTGCCAGCAGCGAGGGGAATCGGGACACCGGGGAGCTGTTTTTT.

This clone was counted once. The chain recombines TRBV9 with TRBJ2-2; TRBD2 agrees at 8 bases. Trimming removed 2 bases from V and 1 base from J; junction bases left unmatched: 4. The CDR3 has 16 amino acids. Germline V gene sequence: CDR1 SGDLS, CDR2 YYNGEE. Here the CDR3 DNA reads TGTGCCAGCAGCGTTACAAGCGGGAGGAACACCGGGGAGCTGTTTTTT. It is translated as CASSVTSGRNTGELFF.

This chain links TRBV5-6 with TRBJ1-1; 9 bases fit TRBD1. The CDR3 contains 14 residues. From germline, CDR1 is SGHDT and CDR2 YYEEEE. V lost 4 bases, J lost 5 bases, and 6 bases stayed unmatched. DNA of the CDR3: TGTGCCAGCAGCGACTGGGACAGGGAGACTGAAGCTTTCTTT. Its translation: CASSDWDRETEAFF.

This clone showed up just a few times. The chain recombines TRBV19 with TRBJ2-7, with D tentatively TRBD1 (5 bases). Trimming cost V 7 bases and J 0 bases, with 13 bases left between them. The CDR3 consists of 14 residues. Germline values: CDR1 LNHDA, CDR2 SQIVND (reference sequence). CDR3 amino acids: CASKGAVSSYEQYF. The CDR3 DNA reads as TGTGCCAGTAAAGGGGCTGTGAGCTCCTACGAGCAGTACTTC.

Here the CDR3 DNA reads TGTGCCAGCAGTGAACGGACTAGCGGGACCTCGAGGAATGAGCAGTTCTTC. This sequence encodes CASSERTSGTSRNEQFF. The gene calls are TRBV25-1 and TRBJ2-1; 12 nucleotides agree with TRBD2. This CDR3 comprises 17 residues. V lost 2 bases to trimming and J lost 7 bases; unmatched junction nucleotides: 9. In germline, CDR1 is MGHDK, CDR2 SYGVNS.

This clone was recorded once. The rearrangement links TRBV29-1 to TRBJ2-1; possibly TRBD2 for D (5 bases). This CDR3 region has 16 residues. Germline values: CDR1 SQVTM, CDR2 ANQGSEA. V was cut by 6 bases and J by 5 bases, with 23 bases left in between. CDR3 loop: CSVAGRTVGINNEQFF. In DNA, the CDR3 is TGCAGCGTGGCGGGCCGAACCGTGGGTATTAACAATGAGCAGTTCTTC.

In this sample, this clone turned up once. The rearrangement links TRBV7-9 to TRBJ1-1; 11 positions agree with TRBD1. V gave up 0 bases and J gave up 2 bases; unmatched junction bases: 5. Germline V gives CDR1 SEHNR, CDR2 FQNEAQ (reference sequence). CDR3 length: 17 amino acids. DNA of the CDR3: TGTGCCAGCAGCTTAGCTACGGGGACAGGGGGAAACACTGAAGCTTTCTTT. Amino acid sequence: CASSLATGTGGNTEAFF.

As concerns this clone: One end of the junction varies from germline; a read error may be responsible. The chain is built from TRBV5-1 and TRBJ2-3; D call uncertain. CDR1 SGHRS and CDR2 YFSETQ come from the germline V gene. The CDR3 covers 15 residues. This CDR3 reads CASSLYVDSTDAQYF. CDR3 in DNA: TGCGCCAGCAGCTTGTATGTCGATAGCACAGATGCGCAGTATTTT.